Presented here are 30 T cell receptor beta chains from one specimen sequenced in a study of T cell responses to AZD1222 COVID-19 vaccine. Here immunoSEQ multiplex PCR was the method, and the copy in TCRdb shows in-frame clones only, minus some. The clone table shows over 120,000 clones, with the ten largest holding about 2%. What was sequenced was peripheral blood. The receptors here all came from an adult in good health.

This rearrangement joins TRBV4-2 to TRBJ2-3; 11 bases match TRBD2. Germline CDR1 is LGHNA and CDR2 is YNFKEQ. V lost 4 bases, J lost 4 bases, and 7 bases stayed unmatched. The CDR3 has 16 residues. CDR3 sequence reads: CASSPIAGGRADTQYF. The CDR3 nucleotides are TGTGCCAGCAGCCCAATAGCGGGGGGGCGTGCAGATACGCAGTATTTT.

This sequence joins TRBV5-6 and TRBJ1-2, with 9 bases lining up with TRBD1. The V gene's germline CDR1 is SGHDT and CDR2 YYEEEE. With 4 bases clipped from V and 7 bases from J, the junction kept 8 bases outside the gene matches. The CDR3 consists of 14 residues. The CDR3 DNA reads TGTGCCAGCAGCAGGACAGGGGCACCGGGTGGCTACACCTTC. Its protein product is CASSRTGAPGGYTF.

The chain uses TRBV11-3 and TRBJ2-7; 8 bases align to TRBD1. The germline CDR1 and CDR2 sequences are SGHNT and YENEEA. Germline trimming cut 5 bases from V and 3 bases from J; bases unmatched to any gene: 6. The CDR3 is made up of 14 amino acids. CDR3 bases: TGTGCCAGCAGCAACCGGACAGGGAACTACGAGCAGTACTTC. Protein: CASSNRTGNYEQYF.

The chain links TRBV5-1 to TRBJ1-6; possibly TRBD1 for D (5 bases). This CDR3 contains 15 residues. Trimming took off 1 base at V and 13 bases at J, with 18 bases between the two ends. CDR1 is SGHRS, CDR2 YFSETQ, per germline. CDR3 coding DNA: TGCGCCAGCAGCTTGTCGGGACCCCAAATTCACCCCCTCCACTTT. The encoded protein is CASSLSGPQIHPLHF. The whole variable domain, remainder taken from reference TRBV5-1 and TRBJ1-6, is KAGVTQTPRYLIKTRGQQVTLSCSPISGHRSVSWYQQTPGQGLQFLFEYFSETQRNKGNFPGRFSGRQFSNSRSEMNVSTLELGDSALYLCASSLSGPQIHPLHFGNGTRLTVT.

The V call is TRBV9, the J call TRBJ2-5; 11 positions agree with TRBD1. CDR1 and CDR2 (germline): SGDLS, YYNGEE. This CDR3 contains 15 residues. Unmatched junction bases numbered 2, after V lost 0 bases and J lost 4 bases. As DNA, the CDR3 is TGTGCCAGCAGCGTAGGGGACAGGGGGACAGAGACCCAGTACTTC. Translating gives CASSVGDRGTETQYF. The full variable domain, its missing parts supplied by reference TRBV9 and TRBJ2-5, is DSGVTQTPKHLITATGQRVTLRCSPRSGDLSVYWYQQSLDQGLQFLIQYYNGEERAKGNILERFSAQQFPDLHSELNLSSLELGDSALYFCASSVGDRGTETQYFGPGTRLLVL.

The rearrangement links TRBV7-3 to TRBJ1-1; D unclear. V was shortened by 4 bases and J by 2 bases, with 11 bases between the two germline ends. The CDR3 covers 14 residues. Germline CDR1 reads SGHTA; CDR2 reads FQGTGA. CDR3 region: CASSSSRRNTEAFF. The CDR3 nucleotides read TGTGCCAGCAGCTCCTCGAGGAGAAACACTGAAGCTTTCTTT.

The CDR3 sequence: CSVVWSTNEKLFF. The CDR3 bases are TGCAGCGTTGTGTGGTCAACTAATGAAAAACTGTTTTTT. This chain uses TRBV29-1 with TRBJ1-4; no clear D gene. The V gene lost 4 bases and the J gene lost 0 bases, with 6 bases spanning the gap. There are 13 residues in the CDR3. CDR1 is SQVTM, CDR2 ANQGSEA, per germline.

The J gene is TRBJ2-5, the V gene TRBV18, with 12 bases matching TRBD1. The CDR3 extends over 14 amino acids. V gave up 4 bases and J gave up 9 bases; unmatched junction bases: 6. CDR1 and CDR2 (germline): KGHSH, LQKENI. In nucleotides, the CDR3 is TGTGCCAGCTCACAACCGGGACAGGGGGCTGCCCAGTACTTC. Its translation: CASSQPGQGAAQYF.

The CDR3 sequence is CASSADRGITEAFF. CDR3 sequence (DNA): TGTGCCAGCAGTGCGGACAGGGGGATCACTGAAGCTTTCTTT. The chain employs TRBV9 and TRBJ1-1; 10 bases are shared with TRBD1. Germline loops: CDR1 SGDLS, CDR2 YYNGEE. J gave up 4 bases and V 5 bases, and 5 bases lay outside the gene matches. This CDR3 region has 14 residues.

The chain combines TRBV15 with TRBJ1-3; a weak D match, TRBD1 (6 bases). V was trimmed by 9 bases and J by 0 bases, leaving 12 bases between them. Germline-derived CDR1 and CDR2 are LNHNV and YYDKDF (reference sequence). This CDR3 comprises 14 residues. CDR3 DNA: TGTGCCACGGGGGCCTCACGCTCTGGAAACACCATATATTTT. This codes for CATGASRSGNTIYF.

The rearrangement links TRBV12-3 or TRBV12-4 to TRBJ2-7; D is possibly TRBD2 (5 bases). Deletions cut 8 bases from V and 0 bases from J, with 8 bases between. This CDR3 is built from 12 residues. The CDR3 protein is CASGSSSYEQYF. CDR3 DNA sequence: TGTGCCAGCGGGAGTTCCTCCTACGAGCAGTACTTC.

CDR3 nucleotide sequence: TGCGCCAGCACTCCCGGACGAGGGGCATCCGATGGCTACACCTTC. Residues: CASTPGRGASDGYTF. This chain connects TRBV5-1 to TRBJ1-2, with D perhaps matching TRBD1 (5 bases). This CDR3 is 15 amino acids long. Per the germline V gene, CDR1 is SGHRS and CDR2 is YFSETQ. Trimming removed 6 bases at V and 6 bases at J, with 21 bases between. The entire variable domain, with the rest obtained from reference TRBV5-1 and TRBJ1-2, is as follows: KAGVTQTPRYLIKTRGQQVTLSCSPISGHRSVSWYQQTPGQGLQFLFEYFSETQRNKGNFPGRFSGRQFSNSRSEMNVSTLELGDSALYLCASTPGRGASDGYTFGSGTRLTVV.

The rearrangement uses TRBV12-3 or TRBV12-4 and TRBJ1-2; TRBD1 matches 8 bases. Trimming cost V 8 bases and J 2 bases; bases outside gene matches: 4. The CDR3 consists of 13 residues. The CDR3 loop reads CASDRGGNYGYTF. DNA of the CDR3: TGTGCCAGCGACAGGGGAGGGAACTATGGCTACACCTTC.

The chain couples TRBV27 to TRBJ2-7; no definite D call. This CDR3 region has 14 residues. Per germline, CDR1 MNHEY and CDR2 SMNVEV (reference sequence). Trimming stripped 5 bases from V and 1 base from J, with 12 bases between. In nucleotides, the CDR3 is TGTGCCAGCAGTCCCCTGACCCATTCCTACGAGCAGTACTTC. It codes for CASSPLTHSYEQYF.

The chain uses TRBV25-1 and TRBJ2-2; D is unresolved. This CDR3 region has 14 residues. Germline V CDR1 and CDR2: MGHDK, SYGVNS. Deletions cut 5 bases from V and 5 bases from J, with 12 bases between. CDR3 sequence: CASSRSVQTGELFF. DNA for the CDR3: TGTGCCAGCAGTCGGTCAGTGCAGACCGGGGAGCTGTTTTTT. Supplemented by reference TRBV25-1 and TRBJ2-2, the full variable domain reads EADIYQTPRYLVIGTGKKITLECSQTMGHDKMYWYQQDPGMELHLIHYSYGVNSTEKGDLSSESTVSRIRTEHFPLTLESARPSHTSQYLCASSRSVQTGELFFGEGSRLTVL.

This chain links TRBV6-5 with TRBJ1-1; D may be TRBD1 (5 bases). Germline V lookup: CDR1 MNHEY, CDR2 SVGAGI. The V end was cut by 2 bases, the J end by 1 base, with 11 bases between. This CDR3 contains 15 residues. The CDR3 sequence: CASSYDPTANTEAFF. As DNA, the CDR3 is TGTGCCAGCAGTTACGACCCGACAGCGAACACTGAAGCTTTCTTT.

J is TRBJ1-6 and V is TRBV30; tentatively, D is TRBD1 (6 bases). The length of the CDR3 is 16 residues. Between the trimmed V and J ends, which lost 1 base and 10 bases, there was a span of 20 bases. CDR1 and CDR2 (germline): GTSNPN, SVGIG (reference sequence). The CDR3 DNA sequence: TGTGCCTGGAGTGGGGGGCGATGGGGCGATCAGTCACCCCTCCACTTT. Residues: CAWSGGRWGDQSPLHF.

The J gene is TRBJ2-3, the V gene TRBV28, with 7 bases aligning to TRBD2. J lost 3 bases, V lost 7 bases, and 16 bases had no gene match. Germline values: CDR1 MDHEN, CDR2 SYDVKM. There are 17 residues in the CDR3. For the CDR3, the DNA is TGTGCCAGCAATGGGCGGGGGTCGGGATTAAGGACAGATACGCAGTATTTT. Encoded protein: CASNGRGSGLRTDTQYF.

DNA of the CDR3: TGTGCCAGCAGCCAGGATTTTAATGAAAAACTGTTTTTT. Protein sequence: CASSQDFNEKLFF. The rearrangement joins TRBV3-1 (or the pseudogene TRBV3-2) to TRBJ1-4, with no clear D. Trimming stripped 3 bases from V and 4 bases from J, with 6 bases between. CDR3 length: 13 residues. Germline values: CDR1 LGHDT, CDR2 YNNKEL (reference sequence).

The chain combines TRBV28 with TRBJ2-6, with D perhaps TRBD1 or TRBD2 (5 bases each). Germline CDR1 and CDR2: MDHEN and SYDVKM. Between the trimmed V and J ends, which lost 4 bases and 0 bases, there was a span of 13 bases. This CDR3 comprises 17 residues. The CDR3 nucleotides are TGTGCCAGCAGTTGGGACGGTTCGAGCTCTGGGGCCAACGTCCTGACTTTC. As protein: CASSWDGSSSGANVLTF.

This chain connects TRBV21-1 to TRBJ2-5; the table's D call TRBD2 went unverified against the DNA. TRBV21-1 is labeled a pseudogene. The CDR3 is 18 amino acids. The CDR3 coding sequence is TGTGCCAGCAGCAAAGGGTCGGAGGGGCGGCCGTACCAAGAGACCCAGTACTTC. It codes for CASSKGSEGRPYQETQYF.

The CDR3 bases are TGTGCCAGCAGCTCGGGACAGGGATATGGCTACACCTTC. As protein: CASSSGQGYGYTF. The chain carries TRBV7-3 and TRBJ1-2; 9 nucleotides line up with TRBD1. V shed 4 bases and J 5 bases; nucleotides not matched to a gene: 2. From germline, CDR1 is SGHTA and CDR2 FQGTGA. This CDR3 comprises 13 residues. The full variable domain, in which reference TRBV7-3 and TRBJ1-2 provide the parts outside the CDR3, is GAGVSQTPSNKVTEKGKYVELRCDPISGHTALYWYRQSLGQGPEFLIYFQGTGAADDSGLPNDRFFAVRPEGSVSTLKIQRTERGDSAVYLCASSSGQGYGYTFGSGTRLTVV.

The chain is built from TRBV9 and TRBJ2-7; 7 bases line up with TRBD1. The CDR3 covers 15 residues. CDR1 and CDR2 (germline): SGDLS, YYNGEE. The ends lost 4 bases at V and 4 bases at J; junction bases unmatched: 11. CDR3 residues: CASSKQGTKAYEQYF. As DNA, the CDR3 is TGTGCCAGCAGCAAACAGGGGACGAAGGCGTACGAGCAGTACTTC.

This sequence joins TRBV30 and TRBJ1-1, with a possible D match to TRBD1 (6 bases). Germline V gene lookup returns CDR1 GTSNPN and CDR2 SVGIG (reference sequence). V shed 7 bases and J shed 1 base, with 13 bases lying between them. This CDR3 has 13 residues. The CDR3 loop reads CASEGQSNTEAFF. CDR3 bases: TGTGCCTCAGAAGGACAGTCGAACACTGAAGCTTTCTTT.

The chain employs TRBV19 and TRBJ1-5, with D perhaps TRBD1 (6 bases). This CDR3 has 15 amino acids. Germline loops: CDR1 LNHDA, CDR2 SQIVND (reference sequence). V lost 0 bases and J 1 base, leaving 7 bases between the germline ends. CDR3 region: CASSIDRGSNQPQHF. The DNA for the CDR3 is TGTGCCAGTAGTATAGACAGGGGCAGCAATCAGCCCCAGCATTTT.

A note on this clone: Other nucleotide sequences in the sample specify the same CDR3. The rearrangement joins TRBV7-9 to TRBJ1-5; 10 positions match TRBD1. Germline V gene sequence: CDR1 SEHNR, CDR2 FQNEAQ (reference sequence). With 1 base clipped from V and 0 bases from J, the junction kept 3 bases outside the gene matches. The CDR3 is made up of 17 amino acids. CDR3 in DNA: TGTGCCAGCAGCTTAGGGGGGACAGGGGCTAGCAATCAGCCCCAGCATTTT. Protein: CASSLGGTGASNQPQHF. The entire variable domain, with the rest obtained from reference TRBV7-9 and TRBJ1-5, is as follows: DTGVSQNPRHKITKRGQNVTFRCDPISEHNRLYWYRQTLGQGPEFLTYFQNEAQLEKSRLLSDRFSAERPKGSFSTLEIQRTEQGDSAMYLCASSLGGTGASNQPQHFGDGTRLSIL.

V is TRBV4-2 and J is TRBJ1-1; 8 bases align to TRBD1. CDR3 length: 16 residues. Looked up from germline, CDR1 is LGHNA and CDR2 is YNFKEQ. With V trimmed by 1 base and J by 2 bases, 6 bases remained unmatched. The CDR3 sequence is CASSQGLGTGNTEAFF. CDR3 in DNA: TGTGCCAGCAGCCAAGGTCTCGGGACAGGTAACACTGAAGCTTTCTTT.

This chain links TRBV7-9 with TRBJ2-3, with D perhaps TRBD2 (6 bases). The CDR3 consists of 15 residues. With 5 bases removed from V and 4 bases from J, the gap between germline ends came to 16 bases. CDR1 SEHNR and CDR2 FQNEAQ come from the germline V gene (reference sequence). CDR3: CASSPRGPSADTQYF. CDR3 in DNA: TGTGCCAGCAGCCCCCGTGGCCCTAGCGCAGATACGCAGTATTTT.

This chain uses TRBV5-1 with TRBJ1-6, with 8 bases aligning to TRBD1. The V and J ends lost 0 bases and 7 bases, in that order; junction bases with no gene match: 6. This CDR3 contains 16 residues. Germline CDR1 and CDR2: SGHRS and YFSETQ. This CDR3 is CASSLEGTGFNSPLHF. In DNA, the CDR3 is TGCGCCAGCAGCTTGGAAGGGACAGGCTTCAATTCACCCCTCCACTTT.

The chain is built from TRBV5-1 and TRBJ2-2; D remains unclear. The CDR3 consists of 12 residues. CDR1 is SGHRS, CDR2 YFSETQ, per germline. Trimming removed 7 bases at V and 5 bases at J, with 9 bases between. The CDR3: CASGVSTGELFF. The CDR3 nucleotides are TGCGCCAGCGGGGTCAGTACCGGGGAGCTGTTTTTT.